A selection of T cell receptor beta chains follows, all from one sample in a study of blood T cell repertoires in COVID-19. The table came from immunoSEQ multiplex PCR; TCRdb's copy has only in-frame clones and leaves some out. The repertoire has about 300,000 clones, approximately 85% of them found once; the top ten carry roughly 2.2%. The sample was PBMCs or T cells enriched from blood (not recorded which). The receptors derive from a man aged 25 to 40 who had recovered from COVID-19. The CDR3 runs from the conserved cysteine through the conserved F or W. The order of the fields is clone size, CDR3 length, D gene, J gene, V gene, CDR3 DNA, CDR3 protein. The D gene is left open where the match is weak. The size entry is marked missing in some rows and otherwise reads once, few, many or a size class.

>-|11|-|TRBJ2-1|TRBV20-1
TGCAGTGCTAGAGTTATAAATGAGCAGTTCTTC
CSARVINEQFF
>once|17|-|TRBJ2-2|TRBV5-1
TGCGCCAGCAGACCCGCCTGGGCCAGTGGGGCCACCGGGGAGCTGTTTTTT
CASRPAWASGATGELFF
>many|13|-|TRBJ1-4|TRBV19
TGTGCCAGTAGTATGAGGCTAGGTGAAAAACTGTTTTTT
CASSMRLGEKLFF
>-|15|TRBD1|TRBJ1-3|TRBV7-2
TGTGCCAGCAGCCCTAAGACAGGGGCTGGAAACACCATATATTTT
CASSPKTGAGNTIYF
>few|15|-|TRBJ2-1|TRBV9
TGTGCCAGCAGCCTTAGAGTGACACATAACAATGAGCAGTTCTTC
CASSLRVTHNNEQFF
>-|15|-|TRBJ2-1|TRBV5-1
TGCGCCAGCGCCCCAGGGCAGGGGACCTACAATGAGCAGTTCTTC
CASAPGQGTYNEQFF
>-|14|-|TRBJ1-2|TRBV19
TGTGCCAGTAGCCTGGGGCAGGGCAACTATGGCTACACCTTC
CASSLGQGNYGYTF
>-|15|TRBD1|TRBJ1-6|TRBV5-1
TGCGCCAGCAGCTACCGGACAGGGCAGAATTCACCCCTCCACTTT
CASSYRTGQNSPLHF
>few|13|TRBD1|TRBJ1-1|TRBV5-4
TGTGCCAGCAGCCGGACAGGGGTTAATGAAGCTTTCTTT
CASSRTGVNEAFF
>-|15|TRBD1|TRBJ2-1|TRBV7-9
TGTGCCAGCAGCTTCGAAGGGACAGGGTTCGATGAGCAGTTCTTC
CASSFEGTGFDEQFF
>-|16|TRBD1|TRBJ2-1|TRBV6-2/TRBV6-3
TGTGCCAGCAGTCCCTTAGGACAGGGCAGCGGCAATGAGCAGTTCTTC
CASSPLGQGSGNEQFF
>once|14|-|TRBJ1-6|TRBV4-2
TGTGCCAGCAGCCAGGACTATTTGGGTTCACCCCTCCACTTT
CASSQDYLGSPLHF
>-|17|-|TRBJ2-4|TRBV5-6
TGTGCCAGCAGCCTACGTGGGGGCCTTTCAGCCAAAAACATTCAGTACTTC
CASSLRGGLSAKNIQYF
>-|14|TRBD1|TRBJ2-7|TRBV5-4
TGTGCCAGCAGTATGCCGGGACAGAGCTACGAGCAGTACTTC
CASSMPGQSYEQYF
>once|16|-|TRBJ2-1|TRBV12-2
TGTGCAAGTCGCTTAGTACTAGCGGGGGCTTACAATGAGCAGTTCTTC
CASRLVLAGAYNEQFF
>-|12|-|TRBJ1-2|TRBV19
TGTGCCATCAAACAGGGTTACTATGGCTACACCTTC
CAIKQGYYGYTF
>-|14|-|TRBJ1-2|TRBV7-2
TGTGCCAGCGCGCGATACAGGGATGGCTATGGCTACACCTTC
CASARYRDGYGYTF
>once|13|TRBD1|TRBJ1-6|TRBV7-2
TGTGCCAGCAGCCCAGAACAGGGGTCACCCCTCCACTTT
CASSPEQGSPLHF
>-|16|-|TRBJ2-2|TRBV7-9
TGTGCCAGCAGCTTAGTCGGGGGGCTCAACACCGGGGAGCTGTTTTTT
CASSLVGGLNTGELFF
>few|14|-|TRBJ2-1|TRBV29-1
TGCAGCGTTGTCCCCGCGGGGTCCTACAATGAGCAGTTCTTC
CSVVPAGSYNEQFF
>-|15|TRBD1|TRBJ1-5|TRBV7-8
TGTGCCAGCAGCCAAACCGGGACAGACAATCAGCCCCAGCATTTT
CASSQTGTDNQPQHF
>-|14|-|TRBJ2-1|TRBV6-5
TGTGCCAGCAGCCGGGACACCGCCTACAATGAGCAGTTCTTC
CASSRDTAYNEQFF
>-|15|-|TRBJ1-5|TRBV7-2
TGTGCCAGCAGCTTCGGAGGCGCTAGCAATCAGCCCCAGCATTTT
CASSFGGASNQPQHF
>-|12|-|TRBJ1-2|TRBV10-3
TGTGCCATCGGACAGAGCTCTTATGGCTACACCTTC
CAIGQSSYGYTF
>-|17|TRBD2|TRBJ2-3|TRBV4-2
TGTGCCAGCAGCCAAGATAGCACTAGCGGGGGCCCGGTTCTGAAGTATTTT
CASSQDSTSGGPVLKYF
>few|12|-|TRBJ2-3|TRBV6-2/TRBV6-3
TGTGCCAGCAGCCAGGGACTAGATACGCAGTATTTT
CASSQGLDTQYF
>-|14|TRBD1|TRBJ1-2|TRBV10-1
TGCGCCAGCAGATTAACAGGGGCTAATATTGGCTACACCTTC
CASRLTGANIGYTF
>-|15|TRBD1|TRBJ1-1|TRBV5-1
TGCGCCAGCAGCGACGGCCGGGACAGGGTCGCTGAAGCTTTCTTT
CASSDGRDRVAEAFF
>-|13|TRBD1|TRBJ1-2|TRBV4-1
TGCGCCAGCAGCCCCGGGACAGGGGTTGGCTACACCTTC
CASSPGTGVGYTF
>-|13|-|TRBJ1-5|TRBV5-1
TGCGCCAGCAGCTTGTCTGGGAGTCAGCCCCAGCATTTT
CASSLSGSQPQHF
>-|16|TRBD2|TRBJ2-1|TRBV4-2
TGTGCCAGCAGCGAACGGACTAGCGGGGCCTACAATGAGCAGTTCTTC
CASSERTSGAYNEQFF
>-|15|-|TRBJ2-1|TRBV5-6
TGTGCCAGCAGCCCCTCGGCCAAGGGGGACAATGAGCAGTTCTTC
CASSPSAKGDNEQFF
>-|11|-|TRBJ2-3|TRBV2
TGTGCCAGCACAAGCACAGATACGCAGTATTTT
CASTSTDTQYF
>-|15|TRBD2|TRBJ2-5|TRBV6-5
TGTGCCAGCAGGGCTGGACTAGCGACGGGCGAGACCCAGTACTTC
CASRAGLATGETQYF
>-|15|-|TRBJ2-5|TRBV24-1
TGTGCCACCAGTGATTTTGGGCAGGGGATGGAGACCCAGTACTTC
CATSDFGQGMETQYF
>-|14|TRBD2|TRBJ2-1|TRBV25-1
TGTGCCAGCAGCCTAGCGGGGGATTACAATGAGCAGTTCTTC
CASSLAGDYNEQFF
>-|13|-|TRBJ1-2|TRBV6-1
TGTGCCAGCAGTGATCGGGGTCCGTATGGCTACACCTTC
CASSDRGPYGYTF
>-|21|TRBD2|TRBJ2-1|TRBV4-3
TGCGCCAGCAGCCACCTATTCGGACTAGCGGGGGTTCAAAGCTCCTACAATGAGCAGTTCTTC
CASSHLFGLAGVQSSYNEQFF
>-|16|-|TRBJ1-1|TRBV6-6
TGTGCCAGCAGTTACTGGGCAGGGCATAAGAACACTGAAGCTTTCTTT
CASSYWAGHKNTEAFF
>-|15|-|TRBJ2-3|TRBV2
TGTGCCAGCAGTGTCAGGGGCGCTAGCACAGATACGCAGTATTTT
CASSVRGASTDTQYF
>-|12|-|TRBJ1-1|TRBV5-4
TGTGCCAGCAGGGGAGCGAACACTGAAGCTTTCTTT
CASRGANTEAFF
>-|15|TRBD1|TRBJ2-5|TRBV5-1
TGCGCCAGCAGTTACACTGGGGACAGGATGGAGACCCAGTACTTC
CASSYTGDRMETQYF
>-|16|TRBD1|TRBJ1-1|TRBV6-2/TRBV6-3
TGTGCCAGCAGTTACGTTTCATCCCAGGGGGGCACTGAAGCTTTCTTT
CASSYVSSQGGTEAFF
>-|13|-|TRBJ1-2|TRBV29-1
TGCAGCGTTGATCGGGGGGGCCCTTATGGCTACACCTTC
CSVDRGGPYGYTF
>-|14|-|TRBJ2-7|TRBV9
TGTGCCAGCAGCGAGGGGGGGCGTTCTTACGAGCAGTACTTC
CASSEGGRSYEQYF
>-|15|TRBD1|TRBJ2-1|TRBV19
TGTGCCAGTAGAGCGTCGGGACAGTTTTACAATGAGCAGTTCTTC
CASRASGQFYNEQFF
>-|15|-|TRBJ1-5|TRBV30
TGTGCCTGGAGTCTAGAGGGACAAAGCAATCAGCCCCAGCATTTT
CAWSLEGQSNQPQHF
>-|15|TRBD1|TRBJ2-1|TRBV7-3
TGTGCCAGCAGCGCCCGACAGGGATCCGTCGATGAGCAGTTCTTC
CASSARQGSVDEQFF
>-|15|-|TRBJ2-7|TRBV2
TGTGCCAGCAGTCAACTCGGACAGAGCTCCTACGAGCAGTACTTC
CASSQLGQSSYEQYF
>-|14|-|TRBJ1-1|TRBV19
TGTGCCAGTAGTACGCCGGGAAGGGACACTGAAGCTTTCTTT
CASSTPGRDTEAFF
>-|18|-|TRBJ1-5|TRBV30
TGTGCCTGGAGTGTACGGGTCTTAAGAGGATCTAGCAATCAGCCCCAGCATTTT
CAWSVRVLRGSSNQPQHF
>once|15|TRBD1|TRBJ2-3|TRBV5-4
TGTGCCAGCAGCCGCACAGGGGGACCCACAGATACGCAGTATTTT
CASSRTGGPTDTQYF
>-|13|-|TRBJ2-7|TRBV27
TGTGCCTGCGCGGGTGGAGGACCCTACGAGCAGTACTTC
CACAGGGPYEQYF
>-|13|-|TRBJ2-7|TRBV6-6
TGTGCCAGCAGTTACCCCTCTAAGCGCGAGCAGTACTTC
CASSYPSKREQYF